This TCR beta chain comes out of a study of T cells in Graves' hyperthyroidism and ophthalmopathy. The CDR3 totals 16 residues. Germline CDR1 reads SGHVS; CDR2 reads FQNEAQ. V gave up 0 bases and J gave up 0 bases, with 9 bases separating them. Study-wide findings and caveats: Ophthalmopathy stood apart from stable hyperthyroidism in a 13 V-J model.

TCR beta CDR3 regions were amplified from RNA transcripts. The HTBI primer set was used in a first-round RT-PCR of the TCR CDR3. TCRdb re-called the multiplex PCR reads through MiXCR, storing one row per CDR3 protein. The sample includes some 510,000 distinct CDR3 sequences, about 43% of them seen just once. Ten or more counts support this clonotype. The antigen is not known. The V gene is TRBV7-8, the J gene TRBJ1-5; D is uncertain. This TCR came from a woman aged 18-29 years with Graves' hyperthyroidism. Sequenced sample: peripheral blood or thyroid tissue (not recorded which). The CDR3 here is CASSLAFSYSNQPQHF. As DNA, the CDR3 is TGTGCCAGCAGCTTAGCTTTCTCGTATAGCAATCAGCCCCAGCATTTT.